The 13 T cell receptor beta chains listed next were all sequenced from one sample in a study of blood T cell repertoires in COVID-19. TCRdb keeps only in-frame clones here, not all; method: immunoSEQ multiplex PCR. The sample lists 100,000 to 150,000 clones, around 64% occurring once. Source material: peripheral blood. The receptors come from a human donor with acute or convalescent COVID-19. The donor label of this sample is uncertain.

CDR3 residues: CASSPFRGGGYTF. CDR3 DNA sequence: TGTGCCAGCAGCCCGTTCAGGGGTGGTGGCTACACCTTC. The chain has TRBV11-2 and TRBJ1-2, with D possibly being TRBD1 (6 bases). Trimming took 5 bases from V and 7 from J, leaving 14 bases between them. Germline CDR1 reads SGHAT; CDR2 reads FQNNGV. CDR3 size: 13 residues. Variable domain in full (rest from reference TRBV11-2 and TRBJ1-2): EAGVAQSPRYKIIEKRQSVAFWCNPISGHATLYWYQQILGQGPKLLIQFQNNGVVDDSQLPKDRFSAERLKGVDSTLKIQPAKLEDSAVYLCASSPFRGGGYTFGSGTRLTVV.

This clone was counted only a few times. This chain uses TRBV3-1 (or the pseudogene TRBV3-2) with TRBJ2-1; 7 bases are a match to TRBD2. This CDR3 spans 16 amino acids. Trimming at V came to 4 bases and at J to 1 base, leaving 7 bases not matched to a gene. Germline assignment: CDR1 LGHDT and CDR2 YNNKEL (reference sequence). CDR3 residues: CASSPFSGGSYNEQFF. The DNA of the CDR3 is TGTGCCAGCAGCCCCTTTTCGGGGGGTTCCTACAATGAGCAGTTCTTC.

This clone was seen just once. V and J are TRBV28 and TRBJ1-1, with D maybe TRBD1 (6 bases). Germline V lookup: CDR1 MDHEN, CDR2 SYDVKM. V was clipped by 4 bases and J by 6 bases, with 12 bases between them. This CDR3 is 13 amino acids long. CDR3 in amino acids: CASSSRTAAEAFF. The CDR3 nucleotides read TGTGCCAGCAGTTCACGGACAGCGGCTGAAGCTTTCTTT.

V is TRBV21-1 and J is TRBJ2-5; the D call in the table, TRBD2, was not verified against the DNA. TRBV21-1 is annotated as a pseudogene. The CDR3 length is 14 residues. CDR3 in amino acids: CASSKGLAEETQYF. The CDR3 DNA reads as TGTGCCAGCAGCAAGGGACTAGCTGAAGAGACCCAGTACTTC.

Here the CDR3 reads CASSLALAGPYEQYV. CDR3 bases: TGTGCCAGCAGCTTAGCATTGGCTGGCCCCTACGAGCAGTACGTC. The chain links TRBV11-2 to TRBJ2-7; no definite D call. CDR3 size: 15 residues. The germline gives CDR1 SGHAT, CDR2 FQNNGV. V lost 1 base, J lost 2 bases, and 12 bases lay in between.

The chain employs TRBV5-1 and TRBJ1-2; 8 nucleotides match TRBD1. Germline CDR1 and CDR2: SGHRS and YFSETQ. Trimming at V came to 5 bases and at J to 4 bases, leaving 13 bases not matched to a gene. The CDR3 is 16 residues long. This chain's CDR3 is CASRHEPGQVIYGYTF. CDR3 sequence (DNA): TGCGCCAGCAGACATGAACCGGGACAGGTGATCTATGGCTACACCTTC.

With respect to this clone: Other DNA sequences within the sample encode an identical CDR3. The chain recombines TRBV18 with TRBJ1-2; D ambiguous. There are 13 residues in the CDR3. Germline-derived CDR1 and CDR2 are KGHSH and LQKENI. Trimming left V 3 bases short and J 3 bases short, with 8 bases between. The CDR3 DNA reads as TGTGCCAGCTCACCTTACTCCGACTATGGCTACACCTTC. Its translation: CASSPYSDYGYTF.

By sample share, this clone is medium-sized. The chain combines TRBV6-6 with TRBJ1-5; maybe TRBD1 (6 bases). V shed 2 bases and J shed 1 base, with 9 bases lying between them. The CDR3 runs to 15 residues. In germline, CDR1 is MNHNY, CDR2 SVGAGI (reference sequence). CDR3 in DNA: TGTGCCAGCAGTTACGAGGGGGGGAGCAATCAGCCCCAGCATTTT. Amino acid sequence: CASSYEGGSNQPQHF.

In this sample, this clone turned up once. The J gene is TRBJ2-5, the V gene TRBV3-1 (or the pseudogene TRBV3-2); D is perhaps TRBD2 (6 bases). Germline V gives CDR1 LGHDT, CDR2 YNNKEL (reference sequence). V was pared by 4 bases and J by 5 bases, with 11 bases between. The CDR3 extends over 13 amino acids. CDR3 sequence reads: CASSRGDLETQYF. The CDR3 region has the DNA TGTGCCAGCAGCCGGGGGGATCTGGAGACCCAGTACTTC.

This clone was found a few times. The CDR3 here is CAISRQGAMSPLHF. In DNA form, the CDR3 reads TGTGCCATTTCGAGACAGGGGGCCATGTCACCCCTCCACTTT. V and J are TRBV7-2 and TRBJ1-6, with 10 bases identical to TRBD1. Germline CDR1 SGHTA, CDR2 FQGNSA. J was trimmed by 10 bases and V by 10 bases; bases with no gene match: 10. The CDR3 runs 14 residues. Variable domain in full (rest from reference TRBV7-2 and TRBJ1-6): GAGVSQSPSNKVTEKGKDVELRCDPISGHTALYWYRQSLGQGLEFLIYFQGNSAPDKSGLPSDRFSAERTGGSVSTLTIQRTQQEDSAVYLCAISRQGAMSPLHFGNGTRLTVT.

The chain joins TRBV7-9 to TRBJ1-5, with no clear D. Germline lookup yields CDR1 SEHNR and CDR2 FQNEAQ (reference sequence). Trimming stripped 4 bases from V and 7 bases from J, with 14 bases between. The CDR3 spans 14 residues. As DNA, the CDR3 is TGTGCCAGCAGCTCGCTGGAGGGTCGCCAGCCCCAGCATTTT. It specifies CASSSLEGRQPQHF. Full variable domain (rest looked up from reference TRBV7-9 and TRBJ1-5): DTGVSQNPRHKITKRGQNVTFRCDPISEHNRLYWYRQTLGQGPEFLTYFQNEAQLEKSRLLSDRFSAERPKGSFSTLEIQRTEQGDSAMYLCASSSLEGRQPQHFGDGTRLSIL.

This clone came up a few times. CDR3 loop: CASSLARGLAGKNEQFF. The CDR3 DNA is TGTGCCAGCAGCTTAGCGCGGGGTCTAGCGGGGAAGAATGAGCAGTTCTTC. This chain joins TRBV7-2 and TRBJ2-1; 9 nucleotides agree with TRBD2. The CDR3 has 17 residues. Unmatched junction bases numbered 10, after V lost 0 bases and J lost 7 bases. Germline V gene lookup returns CDR1 SGHTA and CDR2 FQGNSA.

The V call is TRBV3-1 (or the pseudogene TRBV3-2), the J call TRBJ2-5, with 7 nucleotides matching TRBD2. V trimming: 6 bases; J trimming: 5 bases; junction bases outside the gene matches: 6. This CDR3 contains 13 residues. CDR1 and CDR2 (germline): LGHDT, YNNKEL (reference sequence). CDR3 amino acids: CASRGDGGETQYF. The CDR3 nucleotides read TGTGCCAGCAGGGGAGACGGGGGGGAGACCCAGTACTTC.